Detailed here is one TCR beta chain. What it binds is not known. Trimming removed 1 base at V and 0 bases at J, with 13 bases between. The CDR3 runs 16 residues. Germline CDR1 and CDR2: SGHRS and YFSETQ. The TCR beta libraries were generated through quantitative 5'-RACE incorporating molecular barcodes. TCRdb itself ran the 5' RACE reads through MiXCR, one entry per CDR3 protein. The repertoire holds 350,000 or so distinct CDR3 sequences, roughly 8% seen once, with 13% to 15% in the top ten. This record comes from a study of CD8 T cells in ankylosing spondylitis. Study-level results: Eight or nine highly homologous variants made up a TCR beta motif that seemed to typify ankylosing spondylitis blood. Several of the motif variants were reported before in synovial fluid and blood from reactive arthritis. CD8+ cells made up the disease-linked clones, which were relatively rare in peripheral blood. According to the report, clones linked to the disease were significantly enriched in matched synovial fluid samples taken from ankylosing spondylitis patients.

Material for sequencing was blood, either unsorted or a sorted T cell fraction (not recorded which). The sequence derives from a male donor with ankylosing spondylitis. V is TRBV5-1 and J is TRBJ1-1; D unclear. The CDR3, as DNA: TGCGCCAGCAGCTTGAGGCAGCCTAACATGAACACTGAAGCTTTCTTT. It is translated as CASSLRQPNMNTEAFF. Based on the CDR3 plus reference TRBV5-1 and TRBJ1-1, the full variable domain is KAGVTQTPRYLIKTRGQQVTLSCSPISGHRSVSWYQQTPGQGLQFLFEYFSETQRNKGNFPGRFSGRQFSNSRSEMNVSTLELGDSALYLCASSLRQPNMNTEAFFGQGTRLTVV.